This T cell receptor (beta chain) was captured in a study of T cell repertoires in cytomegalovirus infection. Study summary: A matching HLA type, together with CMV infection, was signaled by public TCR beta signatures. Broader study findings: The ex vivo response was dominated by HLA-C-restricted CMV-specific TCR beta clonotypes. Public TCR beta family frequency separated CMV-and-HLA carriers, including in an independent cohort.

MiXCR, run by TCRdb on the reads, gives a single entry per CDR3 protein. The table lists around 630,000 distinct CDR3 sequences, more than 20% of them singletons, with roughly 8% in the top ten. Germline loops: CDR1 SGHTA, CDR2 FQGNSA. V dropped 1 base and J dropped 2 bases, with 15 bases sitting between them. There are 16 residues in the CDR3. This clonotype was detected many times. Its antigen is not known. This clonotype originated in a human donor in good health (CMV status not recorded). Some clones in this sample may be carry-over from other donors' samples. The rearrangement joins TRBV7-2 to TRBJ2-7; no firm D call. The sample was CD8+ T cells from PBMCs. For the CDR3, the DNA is TGTGCCAGCAGCTTAGGAGAGCGTGCGGATACCTACGAGCAGTACGTC. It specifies CASSLGERADTYEQYV.